This T cell receptor (beta chain) was captured by sequencing in a study of T cells in Graves' hyperthyroidism and ophthalmopathy. In its sample, this clonotype was seen a few times. Germline V gives CDR1 SGHTA, CDR2 FQGNSA. CDR3 length equals 15 residues. The germline V and J ends were trimmed by 1 base and 1 base, with 5 bases remaining between them. Using RNA transcripts as the source, TCR beta CDR3 regions were amplified. Using the HTBI primer set, a first-round RT-PCR was run on the TCR CDR3. In TCRdb, the multiplex PCR reads were re-called with MiXCR into one record per CDR3 protein. The sample records some 300,000 distinct CDR3 sequences, roughly 15% being singletons.

The chain is built from TRBV7-2 and TRBJ2-6; no reliable D call. The sequencing input was blood. The TCR was taken from a woman in her forties with Graves' hyperthyroidism. The DNA of the CDR3 is TGTGCCAGCAGCTTAGACACATCTGGGGCCAACGTCCTGACTTTC. As protein: CASSLDTSGANVLTF. Combining the CDR3 with reference TRBV7-2 and TRBJ2-6 gives the whole variable domain GAGVSQSPSNKVTEKGKDVELRCDPISGHTALYWYRQSLGQGLEFLIYFQGNSAPDKSGLPSDRFSAERTGGSVSTLTIQRTQQEDSAVYLCASSLDTSGANVLTFGAGSRLTVL.